This T cell receptor (beta chain) stems from a study of control samples from healthy donors and cancer patients. The germline gives CDR1 LGHDT, CDR2 YNNKEL (reference sequence). The germline V and J ends were trimmed by 3 bases and 0 bases, with 14 bases remaining between them. There are 16 residues in the CDR3. The repertoire was sequenced with immunoSEQ multiplex PCR; TCRdb's copy has only in-frame clones and lacks some. In the table there are tens of thousands of clones, more than 70% of which are singletons. This TCR came from a woman in her fifties or sixties in good health. The sequenced sample was blood. The genes are TRBV3-1 (or the pseudogene TRBV3-2) and TRBJ1-2; possible D gene TRBD1, 5 bases. The CDR3 here is CASSQARTQTNYGYTF. In DNA form, the CDR3 reads TGTGCCAGCAGCCAGGCGAGGACACAAACTAACTATGGCTACACCTTC.